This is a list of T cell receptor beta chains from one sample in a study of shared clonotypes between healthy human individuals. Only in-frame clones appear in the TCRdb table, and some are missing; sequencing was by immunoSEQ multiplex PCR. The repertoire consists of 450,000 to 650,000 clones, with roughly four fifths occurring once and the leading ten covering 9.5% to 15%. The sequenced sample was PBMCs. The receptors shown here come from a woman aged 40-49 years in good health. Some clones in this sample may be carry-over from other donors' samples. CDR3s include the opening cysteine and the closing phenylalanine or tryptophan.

CDR3: CASRQTGGYEQYF
J: TRBJ2-7
V: TRBV6-1

CDR3: CASSLTSGGSDEQYF
J: TRBJ2-7
V: TRBV5-1

CDR3: CASCLAGPGELFF
J: TRBJ2-2
V: TRBV19

CDR3: CASSLVSRGGAGELFF
J: TRBJ2-2
V: TRBV5-1

CDR3: CASSEGNTEAFF
J: TRBJ1-1
V: TRBV7-3

CDR3: CASSSLGQFYEQYF
J: TRBJ2-7
V: TRBV19

CDR3: CSAMDTEAFF
J: TRBJ1-1
V: TRBV29-1

CDR3: CASSWGTGELFF
J: TRBJ2-2
V: TRBV25-1

CDR3: CASSETAGGRGDTQYF
J: TRBJ2-3
V: TRBV5-4

CDR3: CASSISGGPYEQYF
J: TRBJ2-7
V: TRBV7-2

CDR3: CASSEASGWTTEAFF
J: TRBJ1-1
V: TRBV6-1

CDR3: CASSPRRGQVFTEAFF
J: TRBJ1-1
V: TRBV18

CDR3: CASSLHPDTGELFF
J: TRBJ2-2
V: TRBV11-2

CDR3: CASSRTHGQGDYGYTF
J: TRBJ1-2
V: TRBV6-6

CDR3: CAWSYSGTRRGDTQYF
J: TRBJ2-3
V: TRBV30

CDR3: CSVARINSGNTIYF
J: TRBJ1-3
V: TRBV29-1

CDR3: CASSPWRDMNTEAFF
J: TRBJ1-1
V: TRBV18

CDR3: CASSRKYQETQYF
J: TRBJ2-5
V: TRBV7-2

CDR3: CASSPQGPGANVLTF
J: TRBJ2-6
V: TRBV18

CDR3: CASSLGQPGGETQYF
J: TRBJ2-5
V: TRBV5-1

CDR3: CASFSIDNEQYF
J: TRBJ2-7
V: TRBV10-2

CDR3: CASSLAGGETQYF
J: TRBJ2-5
V: TRBV5-1

CDR3: CASSGRVGASDTQYF
J: TRBJ2-3
V: TRBV9

CDR3: CASSSPGTNTEAFF
J: TRBJ1-1
V: TRBV28

CDR3: CAISDGRGDEKLFF
J: TRBJ1-4
V: TRBV10-3

CDR3: CASSILPGFNQPQHF
J: TRBJ1-5
V: TRBV19

CDR3: CASSQESSGAPYNEQFF
J: TRBJ2-1
V: TRBV4-2

CDR3: CASSFLSYEQYF
J: TRBJ2-7
V: TRBV28

CDR3: CASSPRQEWDSPLHF
J: TRBJ1-6
V: TRBV6-5

CDR3: CASSFEGTLTYTDTQYF
J: TRBJ2-3
V: TRBV5-4

CDR3: CASSGMTQGQPQHF
J: TRBJ1-5
V: TRBV6-1

CDR3: CAWSGGLAEAFF
J: TRBJ1-1
V: TRBV30